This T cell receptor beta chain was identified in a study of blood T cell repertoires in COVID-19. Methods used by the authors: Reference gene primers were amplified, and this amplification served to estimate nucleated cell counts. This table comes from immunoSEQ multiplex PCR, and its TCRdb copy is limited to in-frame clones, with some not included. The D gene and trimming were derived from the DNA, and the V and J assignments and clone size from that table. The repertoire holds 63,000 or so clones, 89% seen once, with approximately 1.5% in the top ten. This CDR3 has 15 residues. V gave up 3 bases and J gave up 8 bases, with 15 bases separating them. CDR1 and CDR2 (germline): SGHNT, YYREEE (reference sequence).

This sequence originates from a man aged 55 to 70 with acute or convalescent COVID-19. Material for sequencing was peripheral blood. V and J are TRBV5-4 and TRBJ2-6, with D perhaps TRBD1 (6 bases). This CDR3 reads CASSSGAPQSNVLTF. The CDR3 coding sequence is TGTGCCAGCAGCTCAGGGGCCCCTCAGTCCAACGTCCTGACTTTC. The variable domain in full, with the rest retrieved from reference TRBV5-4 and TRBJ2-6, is ETGVTQSPTHLIKTRGQQVTLRCSSQSGHNTVSWYQQALGQGPQFIFQYYREEENGRGNFPPRFSGLQFPNYSSELNVNALELDDSALYLCASSSGAPQSNVLTFGAGSRLTVL.